These T cell receptor beta chains were read from a single sample in a study of identical twins. TCRdb reanalysed the 5' RACE reads using MiXCR and keeps one entry per CDR3 protein. Among 650,000 to 750,000 distinct CDR3 sequences listed, about 20% were seen once. The sample was also reused in another study, on T cells expressing NK-cell markers.

Sample: PBMCs. The receptors come from a woman aged 18-29 years in good health. The CDR3 runs from the conserved cysteine through the conserved F or W. Each record gives: J gene, V gene, D gene, CDR3 protein. The D gene is left open where the match is weak.

>TRBJ1-1|TRBV20-1|-
CSAKVNTEAFF
>TRBJ2-1|TRBV4-3|TRBD2
CASSQDLRAGGYNEQFF
>TRBJ2-1|TRBV18|-
CASSPARETHNEQFF
>TRBJ2-7|TRBV20-1|TRBD2
CSAEREPAYEQYF
>TRBJ2-1|TRBV4-3|-
CASSPRDSGASYNEQFF
>TRBJ1-4|TRBV6-1|-
CASRPTGHYEKLFF
>TRBJ2-5|TRBV3-1|-
CASSPPRGAGRRREETQYF
>TRBJ2-2|TRBV3-1|-
CASSQSPGLNTGELFF
>TRBJ2-1|TRBV7-2|TRBD2
CASSISLAGAYNEQFF
>TRBJ1-3|TRBV20-1|-
CSAFQGARGNTIYF
>TRBJ2-3|TRBV5-8|-
CASSVGQDLRTDTQYF
>TRBJ2-7|TRBV20-1|TRBD2
CSARRTSADYEQYF
>TRBJ2-3|TRBV20-1|-
CSARDLGQDTQYF
>TRBJ2-3|TRBV12-3/TRBV12-4|-
CASNPRRADTQYF
>TRBJ2-5|TRBV25-1|TRBD2
CASSEQAGVRETQYF
>TRBJ2-7|TRBV15|TRBD1
CATSREGTGLYEQYF
>TRBJ2-7|TRBV15|-
CATSRENEQYF
>TRBJ1-2|TRBV7-9|-
CASSLSGDGGYTF
>TRBJ2-3|TRBV4-3|-
CASSQSYITDTQYF
>TRBJ2-1|TRBV5-5|-
CASSPHGGVGDEQFF
>TRBJ2-3|TRBV6-5|TRBD2
CASSSIVLAGGITDTQYF
>TRBJ2-7|TRBV4-1|TRBD1
CASSQEKRQGRYEQYF
>TRBJ2-5|TRBV7-2|TRBD2
CASSMTSGSWETQYF
>TRBJ1-4|TRBV6-5|-
CASRGEKLFF
>TRBJ2-1|TRBV12-3/TRBV12-4|-
CASKNGRSSYNEQFF
>TRBJ2-6|TRBV4-2|-
CASSQRLATYSGANVLTF
>TRBJ2-2|TRBV15|-
CATSRVGTGELFF
>TRBJ1-4|TRBV3-1|TRBD1
CASSFTGTGYEKLFF
>TRBJ2-1|TRBV7-2|TRBD2
CASSLVVSSGNEQFF